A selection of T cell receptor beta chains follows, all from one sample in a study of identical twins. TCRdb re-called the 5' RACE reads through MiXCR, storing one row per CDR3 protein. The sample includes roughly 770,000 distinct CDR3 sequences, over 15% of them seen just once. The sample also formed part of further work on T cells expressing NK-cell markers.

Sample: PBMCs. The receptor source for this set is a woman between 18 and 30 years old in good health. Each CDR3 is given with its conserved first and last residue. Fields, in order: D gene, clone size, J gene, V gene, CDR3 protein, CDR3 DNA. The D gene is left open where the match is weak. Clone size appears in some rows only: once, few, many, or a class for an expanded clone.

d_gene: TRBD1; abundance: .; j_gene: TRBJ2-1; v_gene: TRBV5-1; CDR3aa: CASSRGQGATFYNEQFF; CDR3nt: TGCGCCAGCAGCCGGGGACAGGGGGCCACCTTTTACAATGAGCAGTTCTTC
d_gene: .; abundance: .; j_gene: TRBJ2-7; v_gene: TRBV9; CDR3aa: CASSPGRLLEQYF; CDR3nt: TGTGCCAGCAGCCCCGGACGGCTACTGGAGCAGTACTTC
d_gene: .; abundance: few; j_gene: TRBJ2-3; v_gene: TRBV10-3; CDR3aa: CAISALKSPIGTQYF; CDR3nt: TGTGCCATCAGTGCGCTTAAGTCCCCCATAGGTACGCAGTATTTT
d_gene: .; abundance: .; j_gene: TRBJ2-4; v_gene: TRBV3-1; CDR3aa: CASSQLGNIQYF; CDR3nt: TGTGCCAGCAGCCAATTGGGGAACATTCAGTACTTC
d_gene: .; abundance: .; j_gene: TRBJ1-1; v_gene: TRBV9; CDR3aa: CASSVASGRGTEAFF; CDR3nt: TGTGCCAGCAGCGTAGCGTCAGGTAGAGGCACTGAAGCTTTCTTT
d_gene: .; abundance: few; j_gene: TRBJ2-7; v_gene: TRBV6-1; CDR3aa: CASSPSVQGRYEQYF; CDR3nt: TGTGCCAGCAGTCCTTCTGTTCAGGGACGGTACGAGCAGTACTTC
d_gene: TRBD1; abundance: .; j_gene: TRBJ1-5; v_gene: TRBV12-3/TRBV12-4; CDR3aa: CASGTATQPQHF; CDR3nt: TGTGCCAGCGGGACAGCTACCCAGCCCCAGCATTTT
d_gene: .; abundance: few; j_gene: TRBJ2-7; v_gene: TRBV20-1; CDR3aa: CSATGAFSYEQYF; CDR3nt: TGCAGTGCTACCGGGGCCTTTTCCTACGAGCAGTACTTC
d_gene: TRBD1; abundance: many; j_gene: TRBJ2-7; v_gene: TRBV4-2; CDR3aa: CASSSLDRVGGEQYF; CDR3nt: TGTGCCAGCAGCAGCCTCGACAGGGTAGGCGGCGAGCAGTACTTC
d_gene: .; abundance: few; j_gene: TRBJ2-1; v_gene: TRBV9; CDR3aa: CASSLRGKVELGEQFF; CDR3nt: TGTGCCAGCAGCCTTCGTGGTAAGGTCGAGTTGGGGGAGCAGTTCTTC
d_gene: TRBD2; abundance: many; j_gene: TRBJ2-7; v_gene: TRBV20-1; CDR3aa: CSAARERGPTLYEQYF; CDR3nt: TGCAGTGCAGCAAGAGAGCGGGGGCCGACTCTCTACGAGCAGTACTTC
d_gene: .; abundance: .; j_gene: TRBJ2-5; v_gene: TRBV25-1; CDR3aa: CASSESPGWETQYF; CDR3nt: TGTGCCAGCAGTGAATCTCCAGGCTGGGAGACCCAGTACTTC
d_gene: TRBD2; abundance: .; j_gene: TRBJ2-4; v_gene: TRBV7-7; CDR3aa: CASSPRTSGRNFGIQYF; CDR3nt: TGTGCCAGCAGCCCCCGGACTAGCGGGAGGAATTTTGGCATTCAGTACTTC
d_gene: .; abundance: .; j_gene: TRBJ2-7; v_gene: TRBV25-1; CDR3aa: CASSDIRTSKSYEQYF; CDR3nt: TGTGCCAGCAGTGACATTCGGACTTCAAAATCCTACGAGCAGTACTTC
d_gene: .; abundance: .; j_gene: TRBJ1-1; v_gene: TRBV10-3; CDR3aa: CAISAGSPEAFF; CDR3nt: TGTGCCATCAGTGCAGGGTCCCCTGAAGCTTTCTTT
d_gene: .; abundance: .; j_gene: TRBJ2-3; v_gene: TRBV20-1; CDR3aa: CSARVEGSTDTQYF; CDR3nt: TGCAGTGCTAGGGTGGAGGGAAGCACAGATACGCAGTATTTT
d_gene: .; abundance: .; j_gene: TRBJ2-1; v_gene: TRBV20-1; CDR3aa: CSVRDSYYNEQFF; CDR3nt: TGCAGTGTTAGGGACTCCTACTACAATGAGCAGTTCTTC